This T cell receptor (beta chain) was captured in a study of shared clonotypes between healthy human individuals. The overall study: Donors consisted of two women and a few men between 18 and 49. Study-wide results and limits: Despite large depth, sorted-subset datasets appeared incompletely sequenced. Larger richness was generally estimated for naive than memory subsets.

Naive CD8 cells comprised CD45RO-negative, CCR7-positively selected cells, excluding terminally differentiated effector memory CD45RA+ cells. The method was immunoSEQ multiplex PCR; TCRdb's version includes in-frame clones alone and lacks a portion of them. In the table there are millions of clones, approximately 94% of which are singletons. Note on this clone: Its antigen remains unidentified.

The CDR3 loop spans 15 amino acids. V was pared by 6 bases and J by 4 bases, with 11 bases of the junction left unmatched. From germline, CDR1 is KGHSH and CDR2 LQKENI. This chain joins TRBV18 and TRBJ1-1; 7 nucleotides align to TRBD1. This receptor was taken from a man aged 18-30 years in good health. Some clones in this sample may be carry-over from other donors' samples. Sequenced sample: naive CD8+ T cells from PBMCs. DNA of the CDR3: TGTGCCAGCTCCCGACCGACAGGGAAAGGCACTGAAGCTTTCTTT. The encoded protein is CASSRPTGKGTEAFF.